This TCR beta chain was identified during a study of T cell changes during pregnancy in multiple sclerosis. Only in-frame clones appear in the TCRdb table, and some are missing; sequencing was by immunoSEQ multiplex PCR. The sample consists of 70,000 or so clones, about 89% of them appearing once. The CDR3 has 14 amino acids. V lost 0 bases and J lost 2; bases outside the gene matches: 0. The germline gives CDR1 SGHTA, CDR2 FQGNSA. The sequencing here drew on CD4+ T cells from peripheral blood mononuclear cells, taken before pregnancy. The V and J genes are TRBV7-2 and TRBJ2-7; TRBD1 agrees at 8 bases. The sequence was obtained from a female donor with multiple sclerosis, enrolled in a pregnancy study. DNA for the CDR3: TGTGCCAGCAGCTTAGCGGGACAGGCCTACGAGCAGTACTTC. Its translation is CASSLAGQAYEQYF.